This TCR beta chain is drawn from a study of cytomegalovirus exposure and HLA in healthy donors. On the study more broadly: As an earlier analysis found, about 179 million T cells yielded 90 million to 140 million unique TCR beta sequences.

The length of the CDR3 is 12 residues. CDR1 is MNHEY, CDR2 SMNVEV, per germline (reference sequence). The V and J ends lost 8 bases and 4 bases, in that order; junction bases with no gene match: 2. The PCR was carried out with 60 Vbeta primers and 13 Jbeta primers. Method: immunoSEQ multiplex PCR; TCRdb's copy keeps in-frame clones and lacks some. The sample has roughly 120,000 clones; approximately 8.7% are singletons. Sequencing was performed on PBMCs. This TCR derives from a man aged 35-49 years in good health and CMV-seronegative. J is TRBJ2-7 and V is TRBV27, with 10 positions matching TRBD2. CDR3 bases: TGTGCCAGCCGGACTAGCGGTTACGAGCAGTACTTC. Protein sequence: CASRTSGYEQYF.